Each of the 7 T cell receptor beta chains below was sequenced from the same sample in a study of T cell responses to AZD1222 COVID-19 vaccine. Data came from immunoSEQ multiplex PCR; TCRdb stores just in-frame clones and leaves some out. The profile shows tens of thousands of clones, approximately 90% of them singletons. The sample was peripheral blood, taken 28 days after the second AZD1222 dose. The receptors shown here come from an adult who received the AZD1222 COVID-19 vaccine.

The gene calls are TRBV7-9 and TRBJ1-4, with D uncertain. Germline assignment: CDR1 SEHNR and CDR2 FQNEAQ (reference sequence). The CDR3 runs 15 residues. V shed 5 bases and J shed 4 bases, with 14 bases lying between them. The CDR3 DNA sequence: TGTGCCAGCAGCCTTAAGGGAGCCCTTAATGAAAAACTGTTTTTT. This encodes CASSLKGALNEKLFF.

V usage is TRBV18 and J usage is TRBJ2-5; D not resolved. The germline V and J ends were trimmed by 0 bases and 1 base, with 6 bases remaining between them. CDR3 length: 14 amino acids. Germline V gene sequence: CDR1 KGHSH, CDR2 LQKENI. The CDR3 nucleotides read TGTGCCAGCTCACCACCAAGTGTCCAAGAGACCCAGTACTTC. Translated, it gives CASSPPSVQETQYF.

The rearrangement joins TRBV3-1 (or the pseudogene TRBV3-2) to TRBJ2-7; no reliable D call. CDR1 is LGHDT and CDR2 is YNNKEL in the germline V gene (reference sequence). The CDR3 loop spans 13 amino acids. Trimming took 0 bases from V and 2 from J, leaving 5 bases between them. For the CDR3, the DNA is TGTGCCAGCAGCCAAGACGGGCCCTACGAGCAGTACTTC. This encodes CASSQDGPYEQYF.

The chain combines TRBV12-3 or TRBV12-4 with TRBJ2-1; D remains ambiguous. Deletions cut 5 bases from V and 10 bases from J, with 15 bases between. CDR3 length: 13 amino acids. Here the CDR3 DNA reads TGTGCCAGCAGTCCCCCGTTGGGGTACGAGCAGTTCTTC. It yields the protein CASSPPLGYEQFF.

This clone was seen just once. V gene TRBV7-6 combines with J gene TRBJ2-5; 10 nucleotides align to TRBD1. The ends lost 0 bases at V and 7 bases at J; junction bases unmatched: 11. Germline V lookup: CDR1 SGHVS, CDR2 FNYEAQ. The CDR3 is 17 residues long. CDR3 sequence (DNA): TGTGCCAGCAGCTTAGCCCCCACGGGGGGACAGGGGCGGACCCAGTACTTC. This sequence encodes CASSLAPTGGQGRTQYF.

CDR3 sequence (DNA): TGTGCCTGGAGTCAGGGTCGGAACACTGAAGCTTTCTTT. It yields the protein CAWSQGRNTEAFF. The chain couples TRBV30 to TRBJ1-1, with D perhaps TRBD1 (5 bases). Looked up from germline, CDR1 is GTSNPN and CDR2 is SVGIG (reference sequence). V was cut by 2 bases and J by 1 base, with 8 bases left in between. This CDR3 is built from 13 residues.

In its sample, this clone was seen a few times. The chain joins TRBV28 to TRBJ2-1, with D perhaps TRBD1 or TRBD2 (6 bases each). Germline loops: CDR1 MDHEN, CDR2 SYDVKM. The ends were cut back, 8 bases at V and 2 bases at J, with 13 bases in the middle. The CDR3 is 14 residues long. CDR3: CASQGGGTYNEQFF. The CDR3 DNA reads TGTGCCAGCCAAGGAGGGGGAACCTACAATGAGCAGTTCTTC.